This T cell receptor beta chain was recorded in a study of CD8+ T cells in alopecia areata (dated by TCRdb to 2017 to 2018). Concerning the study at large: The treated patients, all with moderate-to-severe alopecia areata, were enrolled in an open-label pilot trial of oral tofacitinib given at 5 to 10 mg twice daily. Tofacitinib was administered for 6 to 18 months, and 6 months of follow-up off drug were then conducted to assess delayed response and recurrence. In treated patients, disease severity was measured using the SALT score, which gives the percentage of scalp surface area affected. To study T cell clonal expansion in alopecia areata, the researchers applied high-throughput TCRbeta sequencing to both the C3H/HeJ mouse model and human patients. On the human side, TCRbeta sequencing was run on scalp tissue and on sorted CD4+ and CD8+ peripheral blood T cells from healthy controls and from alopecia areata patients with either patchy or totalis/universalis disease. Patients on tofacitinib were biopsied at baseline and after 4 and 24 weeks of treatment, and several of the patients also had a later scalp biopsy. Scalp clonality was compared across normal scalp (n=4), patchy alopecia areata scalp (n=8), and alopecia totalis/universalis scalp (n=8). RNA was extracted with the PAXgene miRNA kit for fixed scalp, the miRNeasy kit for PBMCs, and the RNeasy kit for mouse skin. TCRbeta CDR3 regions were amplified by immunoSEQ multiplex PCR with 35 Vbeta forward and 13 Jbeta reverse primers. Study-wide conclusions, independent of this receptor: Tofacitinib significantly decreased scalp clonality and the number of expanded CD8+ clones among the top 100 scalp clones. During tofacitinib treatment, many expanded lesional clones remained in scalp and blood, and this persistence may partly explain relapse after treatment is stopped. The treated cohort was small, with a single nonresponder, so links between baseline CD8+ expansion and response need larger studies. Resident alphabeta T cells in normal human skin are also sequenced, complicating scalp TCR repertoire analysis, unlike mouse skin dominated by gammadelta T cells. TCR sequences shared between patients were less clear than in mice, possibly partly because of HLA diversity in the patient population. Compared with normal scalp, lesional scalp had higher clonality and more expanded CD8+ clones, particularly in alopecia totalis/universalis, a pattern that suggests antigenic drive.

The library relied on the immunoSEQ multiplex PCR assay. To provide template for TCR sequencing, every sample had RNA extracted and reverse transcribed into cDNA. SuperScript III was used for first-strand cDNA synthesis, primed with a 2:1 mix of oligo-dT and random hexamers. A synthetic immune receptor repertoire was used to measure amplification bias, and any remaining bias was corrected computationally. Per the source publication's procedure: After raw reads were preprocessed to remove errors, the CDR3 was defined following IMGT conventions as running from the conserved cysteine to phenylalanine. Clonality was calculated as 1 minus Shannon entropy normalized by log2 of the number of productive unique TCRs. Whether scalp clones were CD4 or CD8 was inferred by matching scalp TCRbeta sequences against CD4 and CD8 repertoires sorted from blood. Drawn from immuneACCESS, this table holds only the in-frame rearrangements with V and J called that TCRdb kept. Clones are partly lost; checked studies trace under half to an unresolved V gene and leave the rest unexplained. The V and J calls and clone size come from that table; D and trimming were worked out from the DNA. For this sample there are some 150,000 clones; nearly 55% appear just once. Clones ranked in the top ten supply around 15% of the sample.

In the paper's terms, the time point label means: 4 weeks on oral tofacitinib. The sample's treatment or condition label, in plain terms: oral pan-JAK inhibitor, 5-10 mg twice daily. Lesional scalp punch biopsies and peripheral blood were collected from alopecia areata patients. PBMCs were isolated by density centrifugation and stained for CD3, CD4 and CD8, after which CD4+ and CD8+ T cells were sorted on a FACSAria. Per the germline V gene (reference sequence), LNHNV is the CDR1 and YYDKDF is the CDR2. V lost 3 bases and J lost 9 bases; the stretch between them is 15 bases long. The CDR3 spans 14 residues, from the cysteine through the phenylalanine. CDR3 DNA only is kept here, 42 bases in frame from base 1. A word on this clone: It has no known antigen specificity. No qualities accompany the bases; no much larger clone lies one base away.

This sequence uses TRBV15 and TRBJ1-5; no D gene can be assigned with confidence. The starting material was CD8+ T cells sorted from blood, obtained at week 4, from a patient treated with tofacitinib. This sequence was found in a human donor with alopecia areata. At the DNA level, the sequence is TGTGCCACCAGCAGGATGACACCTGGGTGGCCCCAGCATTTT. This is translated as CATSRMTPGWPQHF.